The rows below give T cell receptor beta chains drawn from one sample of a study of T cell responses to AZD1222 COVID-19 vaccine. Here immunoSEQ multiplex PCR was the method, and the copy in TCRdb shows in-frame clones only, minus some. The table shows more than 110,000 clones, with 70% to 90% occurring only once. The sample consisted of peripheral blood, taken on day 0 of AZD1222 vaccination. The receptors originated from an adult in good health. The CDR3 runs from the conserved cysteine through the conserved F or W. D genes are given only for firm matches. Only part of the rows carry a size: once, few, many, or a class if the clone is expanded.

abundance	v_gene	j_gene	d_gene	CDR3nt	CDR3aa
NA	TRBV9	TRBJ2-1	NA	TGTGCCAGCAGCCCAGGATCGGAGGCCCGGAAGCAGTTCTTC	CASSPGSEARKQFF
NA	TRBV19	TRBJ1-5	TRBD1	TGTGCCAGTAGTATTTTTAGGGGGATCGGTCAGGGGGATCTCGAGGCGGATCAGCCCCAGCATTTT	CASSIFRGIGQGDLEADQPQHF
few	TRBV25-1	TRBJ2-7	NA	TGTGCCAGCAGTGAATGGTACGAGCAGTACTTC	CASSEWYEQYF
NA	TRBV28	TRBJ2-7	NA	TGTGCCAGCACCCTAGGGCTAGTCTCCTACGAGCAGTACTTC	CASTLGLVSYEQYF
NA	TRBV3-1/TRBV3-2	TRBJ1-5	NA	TGTGCCAGCAGCCGGGGCTACAATCAGCCCCAGCATTTT	CASSRGYNQPQHF
NA	TRBV6-1	TRBJ1-6	NA	TGTGCCAGCAGTTCAGGATCACCCCTCCACTTT	CASSSGSPLHF
NA	TRBV12-3/TRBV12-4	TRBJ1-2	NA	TGTGCCAGCAGCGACAGACCGGACTATGGCTACACCTTC	CASSDRPDYGYTF
NA	TRBV28	TRBJ2-1	TRBD2	TGTGCCAGCAGTAGGTTAGCGGGAGAGGGATATGAGCAGTTCTTC	CASSRLAGEGYEQFF
NA	TRBV19	TRBJ1-4	NA	TGTGCCAGTAGTATTCAAGAGTCAGCAACTAATGAAAAACTGTTTTTT	CASSIQESATNEKLFF
once	TRBV7-3	TRBJ1-6	NA	TGTGCCAGCAGCGCGGGACCCCGTGGTTCACCCCTCCACTTT	CASSAGPRGSPLHF
once	TRBV24-1	TRBJ2-1	NA	TGTGCCACCAGTGTTCACGGTAGCTCCTACAATGAGCAGTTCTTC	CATSVHGSSYNEQFF
NA	TRBV4-2	TRBJ2-2	TRBD2	TGTGCCAGCAGCCTGGGACTAGCGGGAGACACCGGGGAGCTGTTTTTT	CASSLGLAGDTGELFF
NA	TRBV29-1	TRBJ1-1	NA	TGCAGCGTGAGGGGAACTGAAGCTTTCTTT	CSVRGTEAFF
NA	TRBV5-6	TRBJ1-6	TRBD1	TGTGCCAGCAGCCGACAGGGTTGGGATTCACCCCTCCACTTT	CASSRQGWDSPLHF
NA	TRBV12-5	TRBJ2-7	NA	TGTGCTAGTGGTTGGGGGGGACAGGTCCCATACGAGCAGTACTTC	CASGWGGQVPYEQYF
once	TRBV7-8	TRBJ2-7	NA	TGTGCCAGCAGCTTAGCGGGGGTTAGCTCCTACGAGCAGTACTTC	CASSLAGVSSYEQYF